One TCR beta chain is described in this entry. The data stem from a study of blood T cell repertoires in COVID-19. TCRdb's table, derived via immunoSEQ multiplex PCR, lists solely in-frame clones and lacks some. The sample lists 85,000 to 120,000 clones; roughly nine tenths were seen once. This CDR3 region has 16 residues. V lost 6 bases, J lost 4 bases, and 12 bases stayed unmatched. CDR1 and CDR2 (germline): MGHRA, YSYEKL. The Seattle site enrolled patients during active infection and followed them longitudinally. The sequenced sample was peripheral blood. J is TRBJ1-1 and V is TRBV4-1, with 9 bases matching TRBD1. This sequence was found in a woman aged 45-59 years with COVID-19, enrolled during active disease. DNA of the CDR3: TGCGCCAGCAGTCCCGGGACAGGGAGGGAGGGCACTGAAGCTTTCTTT. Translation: CASSPGTGREGTEAFF.